This entry lists 31 T cell receptor beta chains sequenced from one sample in a study of CD8 T cells in ankylosing spondylitis. Study-level points and caveats: Ankylosing spondylitis blood appeared to be characterized by a TCR beta motif of roughly eight highly homologous variants.

Their antigen targets remain unknown. TCRdb ran MiXCR on the 5' RACE reads and lists one entry per CDR3 protein. This sample has roughly 400,000 distinct CDR3 sequences, with around 22% found just once. Sequenced material: blood, either unsorted or a sorted T cell fraction (not recorded which). All receptors come from a male donor with ankylosing spondylitis.

In this sample, this clonotype turned up a few times. The chain employs TRBV20-1 and TRBJ1-4; D ambiguous. Germline loops: CDR1 DFQATT, CDR2 SNEGSKA (reference sequence). CDR3 length: 14 residues. V was trimmed by 1 base and J by 3 bases, leaving 9 bases between them. DNA of the CDR3: TGCAGTGCTAGAGTCCCCGGGCCTAATGAAAAACTGTTTTTT. Its protein product is CSARVPGPNEKLFF.

This clonotype was seen a few times. The chain has TRBV4-1 and TRBJ2-5; possibly TRBD1 for D (5 bases). The CDR3 is 15 amino acids. Trimming removed 3 bases from V and 0 bases from J, with 11 bases in between. CDR1 MGHRA and CDR2 YSYEKL come from the germline V gene. In DNA form, the CDR3 reads TGCGCCAGCAGCCATAGGGGCGCGAACCAAGAGACCCAGTACTTC. Encoded protein: CASSHRGANQETQYF.

The chain uses TRBV29-1 and TRBJ2-3, with D tentatively TRBD1 (8 bases). The V end lost 7 bases, the J end lost 2 bases, and 34 bases lay between the germline ends. The CDR3 covers 20 residues. CDR1 and CDR2 (germline): SQVTM, ANQGSEA. CDR3 loop: CSARRYRRTGRSGDTDTQYF. The CDR3 coding sequence is TGCAGCGCTCGCCGATACCGGAGGACAGGGAGGAGCGGGGACACAGATACGCAGTATTTT.

This clonotype was detected once. The CDR3 bases are TGTGCCAGCAGCGTCTCCGGGACGGGCCTGGGTGGGGCCAACGTCCTGACTTTC. Its translation is CASSVSGTGLGGANVLTF. The gene calls are TRBV2 and TRBJ2-6, with D perhaps assigned TRBD1 or TRBD2 (5 bases each). Germline lookup yields CDR1 SNHLY and CDR2 FYNNEI. V dropped 6 bases and J dropped 3 bases, with 21 bases sitting between them. CDR3 length: 18 residues.

This rearrangement joins TRBV2 to TRBJ1-4, with 8 nucleotides matching TRBD1. The V gene end was trimmed by 6 bases and the J gene end by 5 bases; junction bases not matched to a gene: 2. Germline loops: CDR1 SNHLY, CDR2 FYNNEI. CDR3 size: 13 residues. CDR3 nucleotides: TGTGCCAGCAGGAGGGACAGGAATGAAAAACTGTTTTTT. Amino acid sequence: CASRRDRNEKLFF.

This clonotype was seen only a few times. The chain couples TRBV28 to TRBJ2-3, with a weak D call TRBD2 (5 bases). Between the trimmed V and J ends, which lost 2 bases and 0 bases, there was a span of 12 bases. From germline, CDR1 is MDHEN and CDR2 SYDVKM. The CDR3 is 16 residues long. CDR3 in DNA: TGTGCCAGCAGTTTAGGGTTGGGAGCCAGCACAGATACGCAGTATTTT. Amino acids: CASSLGLGASTDTQYF.

The chain recombines TRBV4-2 with TRBJ2-6, with D possibly matching TRBD2 (6 bases). The germline gives CDR1 LGHNA, CDR2 YNFKEQ. The V and J ends lost 0 bases and 0 bases respectively, with 12 bases between them. CDR3 length: 18 residues. DNA for the CDR3: TGTGCCAGCAGCCAAGATGGGCGGGGTAGCTCTGGGGCCAACGTCCTGACTTTC. Translating it yields CASSQDGRGSSGANVLTF.

This chain links TRBV20-1 with TRBJ2-3, with D tentatively TRBD1 (5 bases). V was clipped by 6 bases and J by 4 bases, with 11 bases between them. This CDR3 has 12 residues. Germline assignment: CDR1 DFQATT and CDR2 SNEGSKA (reference sequence). The CDR3 coding sequence is TGCAGTGCCACCCAGGGTGCAGATACGCAGTATTTT. Translating gives CSATQGADTQYF.

As for this clonotype: A read error is possible here, since a much larger clone lies one base away. The V and J genes are TRBV29-1 and TRBJ2-1, with 7 bases matching TRBD1. The CDR3 extends over 13 amino acids. CDR1 and CDR2 from the germline V gene are SQVTM and ANQGSEA. V lost 7 bases and J lost 3; bases outside the gene matches: 6. CDR3 loop: CSAIGQVYNEQFF. CDR3 in DNA: TGCAGCGCAATCGGACAGGTCTACAATGAGCAGTTCTTC.

A few counts support this clonotype. V usage is TRBV20-1 and J usage is TRBJ1-5; the D gene is possibly TRBD1 (5 bases). This CDR3 is built from 14 residues. Between the trimmed V and J ends, which lost 5 bases and 1 base, there was a span of 12 bases. Germline V lookup: CDR1 DFQATT, CDR2 SNEGSKA (reference sequence). The CDR3 DNA is TGCAGTGCTCAGGGAGGAGAGAGCAATCAGCCCCAGCATTTT. This translates into CSAQGGESNQPQHF.

This chain uses TRBV7-3 with TRBJ2-1; 7 bases agree with TRBD2. This CDR3 comprises 16 residues. Trimming at V came to 4 bases and at J to 7 bases, leaving 13 bases not matched to a gene. Germline CDR1 and CDR2: SGHTA and FQGTGA. CDR3 in DNA: TGTGCCAGCAGCTCCAGGTCTGGCGGGAGTTGGAATGAGCAGTTCTTC. Amino acid sequence: CASSSRSGGSWNEQFF.

This clonotype was seen only a few times. The rearrangement links TRBV24-1 to TRBJ2-1; D is unclear. Germline V gene sequence: CDR1 KGHDR, CDR2 SFDVKD. Trimming pared 2 bases from V and 5 bases from J, leaving 9 bases between. CDR3 length: 14 residues. CDR3 in amino acids: CATSDSARNNEQFF. For the CDR3, the DNA is TGTGCCACCAGTGATTCCGCGCGGAACAATGAGCAGTTCTTC.

This chain connects TRBV6-1 to TRBJ2-3; D is unclear. Germline-derived CDR1 and CDR2 are MNHNS and SASEGT. V was cut by 4 bases and J by 5 bases, with 7 bases left in between. CDR3 length: 12 amino acids. The CDR3 region is CASSAVGDTQYF. The CDR3 DNA follows: TGTGCCAGCAGTGCTGTTGGAGATACGCAGTATTTT.

This clonotype was detected a few times. V gene TRBV14 combines with J gene TRBJ1-1; no definite D call. Deletions cut 0 bases from V and 4 bases from J, with 12 bases between. Looked up from germline, CDR1 is SGHDN and CDR2 is FVKESK. CDR3 length equals 15 residues. The CDR3 DNA reads as TGTGCCAGCAGCCAAGAAATGGGAATGGTCACTGAAGCTTTCTTT. This codes for CASSQEMGMVTEAFF.

In its sample, this clonotype was seen a few times. The chain has TRBV7-2 and TRBJ2-7; unclear D gene. V was trimmed by 3 bases and J by 5 bases, leaving 11 bases between them. Germline V lookup: CDR1 SGHTA, CDR2 FQGNSA. The CDR3 is made up of 13 amino acids. The CDR3 spells CASSFVPLDEQYF. The CDR3 DNA is TGTGCCAGCAGCTTCGTACCTCTGGACGAGCAGTACTTC.

This clonotype was counted between two and nine times. J is TRBJ2-3 and V is TRBV7-2; D uncertain. V was cut by 5 bases and J by 4 bases, with 10 bases left in between. Per germline, CDR1 SGHTA and CDR2 FQGNSA. The CDR3 is 13 amino acids. This CDR3 is CASSLGSADTQYF. The CDR3 nucleotides read TGTGCCAGCAGCCTCGGAAGTGCAGATACGCAGTATTTT.

The chain carries TRBV12-3 or TRBV12-4 and TRBJ1-6; tentatively, D is TRBD1 (5 bases). The CDR3 consists of 14 residues. Deletions cut 5 bases from V and 7 bases from J, with 12 bases between. CDR3 amino acids: CASSVAGVNSPLHF. In DNA, the CDR3 is TGTGCCAGCAGTGTCGCGGGGGTGAATTCACCCCTCCACTTT.

This clonotype has just a few counts. The J gene is TRBJ2-4, the V gene TRBV28; TRBD2 might be the D (6 bases). Germline CDR1 MDHEN, CDR2 SYDVKM. V was clipped by 5 bases and J by 10 bases, with 15 bases between them. This CDR3 region has 13 residues. CDR3 sequence (DNA): TGTGCCAGCAGTCCCCCCGGGACTCGGATTCAGTACTTC. This sequence encodes CASSPPGTRIQYF.

The genes are TRBV4-3 and TRBJ1-1; D gene ambiguous. The CDR3 runs 13 residues. Trimming stripped 3 bases from V and 3 bases from J, with 8 bases between. Germline V lookup: CDR1 LGHNA, CDR2 YSLEER. Here the CDR3 DNA reads TGCGCCAGCAGCCAGCTATGGGACACTGAAGCTTTCTTT. It is translated as CASSQLWDTEAFF.

This clonotype was picked up a small number of times. The CDR3 nucleotides read TGCAGTGCTAAGACCGTGAATAATTCACCCCTCCACTTT. It codes for CSAKTVNNSPLHF. The chain has TRBV20-1 and TRBJ1-6; unclear D gene. CDR3 length equals 13 residues. V was pared by 4 bases and J by 5 bases, with 9 bases between. The V gene's germline CDR1 is DFQATT and CDR2 SNEGSKA (reference sequence).

This clonotype appeared a few times. The genes are TRBV9 and TRBJ2-2, with D possibly being TRBD2 (5 bases). The V end was cut by 4 bases, the J end by 7 bases, with 11 bases between. CDR1 and CDR2 (germline): SGDLS, YYNGEE. The CDR3 length is 13 residues. The CDR3 here is CASSPPGDGELFF. The CDR3 DNA follows: TGTGCCAGCAGCCCCCCCGGGGACGGGGAGCTGTTTTTT.

The chain combines TRBV10-1 with TRBJ2-1; 7 positions agree with TRBD2. The CDR3 length is 19 residues. Per the germline V gene, CDR1 is WNHNN and CDR2 is SYGVQD (reference sequence). The V gene end was trimmed by 2 bases and the J gene end by 2 bases; junction bases not matched to a gene: 15. This CDR3 reads CASSETGGSLQGAYNEQFF. Written as DNA, the CDR3 is TGCGCCAGCAGTGAGACGGGAGGTTCTCTGCAAGGGGCCTACAATGAGCAGTTCTTC.

This clonotype came up many times. The chain is built from TRBV29-1 and TRBJ2-3; no reliable D call. The CDR3 sequence is 12 residues long. The germline V gene has CDR1 SQVTM and CDR2 ANQGSEA. Trimming took 5 bases from V and 0 from J, leaving 6 bases between them. CDR3 protein: CSVSSSTDTQYF. CDR3 bases: TGCAGCGTTTCCTCTAGCACAGATACGCAGTATTTT.

This clonotype was recorded at least ten times. For the CDR3, the DNA is TGCAGCGTTGGAATGCCAGATACGCAGTATTTT. It is translated as CSVGMPDTQYF. V and J are TRBV29-1 and TRBJ2-3; unclear D gene. CDR1 and CDR2 from the germline V gene are SQVTM and ANQGSEA. The V and J ends lost 4 bases and 4 bases respectively, with 6 bases between them. The CDR3 extends over 11 amino acids.

Worth noting for this clonotype: Because it lacks the conserved phenylalanine or tryptophan at the end, this CDR3 is likely a read error. V and J are TRBV20-1 and TRBJ2-7; D not certain. CDR1 is DFQATT and CDR2 is SNEGSKA in the germline V gene (reference sequence). The CDR3 loop spans 13 amino acids. V was clipped by 1 base and J by 1 base, with 8 bases between them. DNA of the CDR3: TGCAGTGCTAGAGGGCCTAGTTCCTACGAGCAGTACTAC. Protein sequence: CSARGPSSYEQYY.

This chain links TRBV9 with TRBJ2-3, with D perhaps matching TRBD1 or TRBD2 (6 bases each). Germline V gene sequence: CDR1 SGDLS, CDR2 YYNGEE. This CDR3 is 15 amino acids long. V was shortened by 4 bases and J by 11 bases, with 23 bases between the two germline ends. CDR3 loop: CASSQGTRPGGKQYF. In nucleotides, the CDR3 is TGTGCCAGCAGCCAGGGGACTCGACCCGGGGGAAAGCAGTATTTT. Looking up the rest from reference TRBV9 and TRBJ2-3 gives the full variable domain: DSGVTQTPKHLITATGQRVTLRCSPRSGDLSVYWYQQSLDQGLQFLIQYYNGEERAKGNILERFSAQQFPDLHSELNLSSLELGDSALYFCASSQGTRPGGKQYFGPGTRLTVL.

This clonotype was found a few times. The chain carries TRBV5-1 and TRBJ2-3, with TRBD2 matching over 12 bases. The CDR3 is 16 residues long. V shed 2 bases, J shed 4 bases, and the junction held 5 bases outside the gene matches. Germline V gene sequence: CDR1 SGHRS, CDR2 YFSETQ. CDR3 protein: CASSLKTSGSSDTQYF. CDR3 sequence (DNA): TGCGCCAGCAGCTTAAAGACTAGCGGGAGTTCAGATACGCAGTATTTT.

The genes are TRBV7-9 and TRBJ2-7; 7 bases fit TRBD2. In germline, CDR1 is SEHNR, CDR2 FQNEAQ (reference sequence). With 7 bases clipped from V and 0 bases from J, the junction kept 3 bases outside the gene matches. This CDR3 spans 13 amino acids. The CDR3 region has the DNA TGTGCCAGCAACCTAGCGGACTCCTACGAGCAGTACTTC. Encoded protein: CASNLADSYEQYF.

The chain recombines TRBV29-1 with TRBJ2-3; D unclear. This CDR3 comprises 12 residues. Trimming cost V 6 bases and J 2 bases, with 9 bases left between them. Germline CDR1 SQVTM, CDR2 ANQGSEA. The CDR3 nucleotides are TGCAGCGTCCGTGACCCCACAGATACGCAGTATTTT. As protein: CSVRDPTDTQYF.

The sample holds a few counts of this clonotype. The genes are TRBV2 and TRBJ2-3; 16 bases fit TRBD2. Germline V gives CDR1 SNHLY, CDR2 FYNNEI. Germline trimming cut 2 bases from V and 0 bases from J; bases unmatched to any gene: 2. The CDR3 spans 18 residues. The CDR3 region is CASSERGLAGGSTDTQYF. In DNA, the CDR3 is TGTGCCAGCAGTGAAAGGGGACTAGCGGGAGGGAGCACAGATACGCAGTATTTT.

The chain recombines TRBV6-2 or TRBV6-3 with TRBJ1-5, with D perhaps matching TRBD1 (5 bases). Trimming cost V 3 bases and J 0 bases, with 12 bases left between them. The CDR3 sequence is 16 residues long. Germline CDR1 reads MNHEY; CDR2 reads SVGEGT. The CDR3: CASSYYGTYSNQPQHF. Here the CDR3 DNA reads TGTGCCAGCAGTTATTACGGGACCTATAGCAATCAGCCCCAGCATTTT.